Below are 24 T cell receptor beta chains sequenced from a single sample in a study of T cell repertoires in cytomegalovirus infection. TCRdb reprocessed the reads via MiXCR and lists one record per CDR3 protein. This table has around 280,000 distinct CDR3 sequences, roughly 13% appearing once. Sequencing input: PBMCs. These receptor sequences come from a human donor in good health (CMV status not recorded). Some clones in this sample may be carry-over from other donors' samples.

Comment on this clonotype: Sequence at one end of the junction differs from germline and may be a read error. The CDR3 DNA sequence: TGTCCCAGCAGTACCCAGACGGGCCAAATCTCATACTATGGCTACACCTTC. It is translated as CPSSTQTGQISYYGYTF. The rearrangement uses TRBV6-5 and TRBJ1-2, with no clear D. CDR3 size: 17 residues. Per germline, CDR1 MNHEY and CDR2 SVGAGI.

Many counts were recorded for this clonotype. The J gene is TRBJ2-1, the V gene TRBV7-2; 11 bases fit TRBD2. Germline V CDR1 and CDR2: SGHTA, FQGNSA. This CDR3 is built from 15 residues. V was clipped by 5 bases and J by 3 bases; unmatched bases: 3. DNA of the CDR3: TGTGCCAGCAGCCCAACTAGCGGGAGCTACAATGAGCAGTTCTTC. Residues: CASSPTSGSYNEQFF. Looking up the rest from reference TRBV7-2 and TRBJ2-1 gives the full variable domain: GAGVSQSPSNKVTEKGKDVELRCDPISGHTALYWYRQSLGQGLEFLIYFQGNSAPDKSGLPSDRFSAERTGGSVSTLTIQRTQQEDSAVYLCASSPTSGSYNEQFFGPGTRLTVL.

The V gene is TRBV19, the J gene TRBJ1-5; D unclear. The germline V gene has CDR1 LNHDA and CDR2 SQIVND (reference sequence). The CDR3 covers 14 residues. The germline V and J ends were trimmed by 8 bases and 6 bases, with 17 bases remaining between them. The CDR3 spells CASDSWTQAQPQHF. In nucleotides, the CDR3 is TGTGCCAGTGACTCATGGACGCAGGCTCAGCCCCAGCATTTT.

The chain carries TRBV29-1 and TRBJ2-7; TRBD2 matches at 7 bases. This CDR3 has 11 residues. Losses at the gene ends were 6 bases for V and 2 bases for J; bases not matched to a gene: 1. Germline lookup yields CDR1 SQVTM and CDR2 ANQGSEA. In nucleotides, the CDR3 is TGCAGCGTCGGACTAGCCTACGAGCAGTACTTC. It yields the protein CSVGLAYEQYF.

This clonotype occurred many times. The rearrangement uses TRBV7-2 and TRBJ1-6; 7 nucleotides line up with TRBD1. The trim removed 1 base at V and 11 bases at J, leaving 8 bases unmatched. This CDR3 comprises 15 residues. Germline lookup yields CDR1 SGHTA and CDR2 FQGNSA. The CDR3 DNA is TGTGCCAGCAGCTTAGACAGGGGATCGGCGACACCCCTCCACTTT. Its protein product is CASSLDRGSATPLHF. Full variable domain (rest looked up from reference TRBV7-2 and TRBJ1-6): GAGVSQSPSNKVTEKGKDVELRCDPISGHTALYWYRQSLGQGLEFLIYFQGNSAPDKSGLPSDRFSAERTGGSVSTLTIQRTQQEDSAVYLCASSLDRGSATPLHFGNGTRLTVT.

This clonotype was detected ten times or more. This chain links TRBV15 with TRBJ2-5, with 12 bases identical to TRBD2. There are 16 residues in the CDR3. The V segment lost 1 base and the J segment 4 bases; nucleotides outside the gene matches: 4. Germline CDR1 and CDR2: LNHNV and YYDKDF (reference sequence). The CDR3 coding sequence is TGTGCCACCAGCAGAGTGACTAGCGGGAGATCAGAGACCCAGTACTTC. Translated, it gives CATSRVTSGRSETQYF.

This clonotype showed up just a few times. V is TRBV7-9 and J is TRBJ2-3; either TRBD1 or TRBD2 may fit D (5 bases each). The CDR3 runs 11 residues. Trimming cost V 10 bases and J 4 bases, with 9 bases left between them. The V gene's germline CDR1 is SEHNR and CDR2 FQNEAQ (reference sequence). The CDR3 bases are TGTGCCACGGGACGTGCAGATACGCAGTATTTT. Protein: CATGRADTQYF.

The sample holds many counts of this clonotype. The V gene is TRBV7-9, the J gene TRBJ1-1; D is ambiguous. Looked up from germline, CDR1 is SEHNR and CDR2 is FQNEAQ (reference sequence). Trimming removed 1 base at V and 2 bases at J, with 11 bases between. The CDR3 extends over 15 amino acids. CDR3 nucleotides: TGTGCCAGCAGCTTAGGACACATGAAAAACACTGAAGCTTTCTTT. It yields the protein CASSLGHMKNTEAFF.

This clonotype was counted ten times or more. The chain joins TRBV7-9 to TRBJ2-5; 7 bases map to TRBD2. CDR1 is SEHNR and CDR2 is FQNEAQ in the germline V gene (reference sequence). The CDR3 has 14 residues. V lost 4 bases to trimming and J lost 4 bases; unmatched junction nucleotides: 6. CDR3 protein: CASSSGTTRETQYF. The CDR3 DNA sequence: TGTGCCAGCAGCTCCGGGACTACGAGAGAGACCCAGTACTTC.

The rearrangement links TRBV20-1 to TRBJ1-2, with TRBD1 identical over 10 bases. The CDR3 length is 15 residues. Unmatched junction bases numbered 4, after V lost 0 bases and J lost 3 bases. Germline CDR1 reads DFQATT; CDR2 reads SNEGSKA (reference sequence). CDR3 coding DNA: TGCAGTGCTAGAGATCCGGACAGGGGGGACTATGGCTACACCTTC. Residues: CSARDPDRGDYGYTF.

This clonotype showed up many times. CDR3 DNA: TGTGCCAGCAGCCAGACAGGGGGGGATCAGCCCCAGCATTTT. This gives the protein CASSQTGGDQPQHF. The chain joins TRBV7-2 to TRBJ1-5; 9 bases fit TRBD1. The CDR3 totals 14 residues. The J segment lost 5 bases and the V segment lost 5 bases, leaving 4 bases of the junction unmatched. Germline CDR1 SGHTA, CDR2 FQGNSA. Full variable domain (rest looked up from reference TRBV7-2 and TRBJ1-5): GAGVSQSPSNKVTEKGKDVELRCDPISGHTALYWYRQSLGQGLEFLIYFQGNSAPDKSGLPSDRFSAERTGGSVSTLTIQRTQQEDSAVYLCASSQTGGDQPQHFGDGTRLSIL.

This clonotype was observed at least ten times. The chain recombines TRBV6-8 with TRBJ2-6; D is unresolved. This CDR3 contains 14 residues. From germline, CDR1 is MNHGY and CDR2 SAAAGT. V shed 8 bases and J shed 0 bases, with 8 bases lying between them. The CDR3 is CASLECSGANVLTF. The CDR3 DNA reads as TGTGCCAGCCTGGAGTGCTCTGGGGCCAACGTCCTGACTTTC.

The genes are TRBV7-9 and TRBJ2-5; 9 bases fit TRBD2. The germline V gene has CDR1 SEHNR and CDR2 FQNEAQ (reference sequence). The V gene end was trimmed by 2 bases and the J gene end by 4 bases; junction bases not matched to a gene: 5. This CDR3 has 15 residues. CDR3 DNA sequence: TGTGCCAGCAGCTTACCCCTAGCGGGGCGAGAGACCCAGTACTTC. This translates into CASSLPLAGRETQYF.

This clonotype was picked up a small number of times. The gene calls are TRBV18 and TRBJ1-1; tentatively, D is TRBD1 (5 bases). Trimming shortened V by 1 base and J by 3 bases, and 9 bases separated the two germline ends. CDR3 size: 14 residues. Germline V gene data show CDR1 as KGHSH and CDR2 as LQKENI. The CDR3 loop is CASSPLREDTEAFF. In DNA, the CDR3 is TGTGCCAGCTCACCACTCAGGGAGGACACTGAAGCTTTCTTT.

In its sample, this clonotype was seen a few times. The chain recombines TRBV7-2 with TRBJ2-7; TRBD2 matches 7 bases. The J segment lost 3 bases and the V segment lost 5 bases, leaving 4 bases of the junction unmatched. Per the germline V gene, CDR1 is SGHTA and CDR2 is FQGNSA. This CDR3 is 13 amino acids long. The CDR3 coding sequence is TGTGCCAGCAGCCCCCGGACTAGCTACGAGCAGTACTTC. Its translation is CASSPRTSYEQYF.

This clonotype was recorded at least ten times. This chain joins TRBV7-8 and TRBJ2-3; D ambiguous. V gave up 5 bases and J gave up 4 bases, with 13 bases separating them. Germline V lookup: CDR1 SGHVS, CDR2 FQNEAQ. This CDR3 region has 14 residues. In DNA, the CDR3 is TGTGCCAGCAGCCCCGTTCGCGGTCCAGATACGCAGTATTTT. Amino acids: CASSPVRGPDTQYF.

The CDR3 DNA is TGTGCCAGCAGTTATGGGCTAGCGGGGGGGAGTTCCTACAATGAGCAGTTCTTC. Its translation: CASSYGLAGGSSYNEQFF. This chain uses TRBV6-5 with TRBJ2-1; 12 bases match TRBD2. Germline assignment: CDR1 MNHEY and CDR2 SVGAGI. The CDR3 extends over 18 amino acids. The V and J ends lost 3 bases and 1 base, in that order; junction bases with no gene match: 7.

This clonotype was found a few times. The chain joins TRBV12-3 or TRBV12-4 to TRBJ1-5; D might be TRBD1 (5 bases). The CDR3 has 14 amino acids. V dropped 8 bases and J dropped 1 base, with 12 bases sitting between them. The CDR3 spells CASGDAGSNQPQHF. The CDR3 DNA sequence: TGTGCCAGCGGAGATGCAGGGAGCAATCAGCCCCAGCATTTT.

The sample holds many counts of this clonotype. The V call is TRBV7-9, the J call TRBJ1-2, with D tentatively TRBD1 (5 bases). Between the trimmed V and J ends, which lost 5 bases and 4 bases, there was a span of 17 bases. Germline CDR1 is SEHNR and CDR2 is FQNEAQ (reference sequence). The CDR3 contains 15 residues. CDR3 coding DNA: TGTGCCAGCAGCCACAGCCAGTGGGGGACCTATGGCTACACCTTC. Translated: CASSHSQWGTYGYTF.

This clonotype was seen many times. The gene calls are TRBV28 and TRBJ2-5, with TRBD1 matching over 8 bases. The germline gives CDR1 MDHEN, CDR2 SYDVKM. J lost 0 bases, V lost 5 bases, and 2 bases had no gene match. CDR3 length: 14 amino acids. The CDR3 bases are TGTGCCAGCAGTCGACAGGGGTACCAAGAGACCCAGTACTTC. It is translated as CASSRQGYQETQYF.

The sample holds many counts of this clonotype. This CDR3 is CSVEQSGGPDTQYF. CDR3 DNA: TGCAGCGTTGAACAGTCAGGGGGCCCAGATACGCAGTATTTT. The rearrangement uses TRBV29-1 and TRBJ2-3, with 8 nucleotides matching TRBD1. Germline V gives CDR1 SQVTM, CDR2 ANQGSEA. Germline trimming cut 2 bases from V and 4 bases from J; bases unmatched to any gene: 5. The CDR3 contains 14 residues.

V gene TRBV19 combines with J gene TRBJ1-5; no definite D call. Germline assignment: CDR1 LNHDA and CDR2 SQIVND (reference sequence). The CDR3 sequence is 18 residues long. V was shortened by 5 bases and J by 4 bases, with 24 bases between the two germline ends. DNA for the CDR3: TGTGCCAGTAGTTCAGGTGTCACTTCACCCAGAGGGAATCAGCCCCAGCATTTT. It codes for CASSSGVTSPRGNQPQHF.

This clonotype appeared a few times. The rearrangement links TRBV27 to TRBJ2-5; D may be TRBD1 (5 bases). The CDR3 is 17 amino acids. Germline V gene sequence: CDR1 MNHEY, CDR2 SMNVEV (reference sequence). The V end lost 6 bases, the J end lost 0 bases, and 20 bases lay between the germline ends. CDR3 in amino acids: CASSHKFRQTYQETQYF. CDR3 nucleotides: TGTGCCAGCAGCCACAAATTCCGACAGACGTACCAAGAGACCCAGTACTTC.

This clonotype was seen many times. The chain combines TRBV7-8 with TRBJ1-5, with unresolved D. CDR3 length equals 13 residues. Germline V gives CDR1 SGHVS, CDR2 FQNEAQ. The ends were cut back, 8 bases at V and 0 bases at J, with 8 bases in the middle. In DNA, the CDR3 is TGTGCCAGCCAACTTTATAGCAATCAGCCCCAGCATTTT. Translating gives CASQLYSNQPQHF.